This is a list of T cell receptor beta chains from one sample in a study of CD8+CD57+ T cells in acquired aplastic anemia. TCRdb redid the calling of the reads with MiXCR, one entry per CDR3 protein. This repertoire shows 100,000 to 150,000 distinct CDR3 sequences, 48% found once; its top ten account for 2% to 3%. Sequencing was performed on sorted CD4+, CD8+, or CD8+CD57+ T cells (not recorded which) from PBMCs. The receptors shown here come from a human donor in good health, serving as a control. Each CDR3 is given with its conserved first and last residue. The D gene is left open where the match is weak. The size of a clone is reported for some rows only, either as once, few or many, or as a class for expanded clones.

j_gene: TRBJ1-5
d_gene: .
v_gene: TRBV7-2
abundance: .
CDR3aa: CASSPVAVGNQPQHF
CDR3nt: TGTGCCAGCAGTCCCGTAGCAGTGGGCAATCAGCCCCAGCATTTT

j_gene: TRBJ1-5
d_gene: .
v_gene: TRBV12-3/TRBV12-4
abundance: .
CDR3aa: CASSLGFGFQPQHF
CDR3nt: TGTGCCAGCAGTTTAGGATTCGGTTTCCAGCCCCAGCATTTT

j_gene: TRBJ1-3
d_gene: .
v_gene: TRBV7-9
abundance: .
CDR3aa: CASSVGINYGYTIYF
CDR3nt: TGTGCCAGCAGCGTCGGGATTAACTATGGCTACACCATATATTTT

j_gene: TRBJ2-7
d_gene: TRBD1
v_gene: TRBV29-1
abundance: medium-sized
CDR3aa: CSVRDRAYEQYF
CDR3nt: TGCAGCGTTCGGGACAGGGCCTACGAGCAGTACTTC

j_gene: TRBJ2-3
d_gene: .
v_gene: TRBV20-1
abundance: .
CDR3aa: CSACTGRTLTDTQYF
CDR3nt: TGCAGTGCTTGCACGGGACGGACGCTCACAGATACGCAGTATTTT

j_gene: TRBJ2-3
d_gene: TRBD2
v_gene: TRBV2
abundance: .
CDR3aa: CASSELWGTRADTQYF
CDR3nt: TGTGCCAGCAGTGAATTATGGGGGACTAGAGCAGATACGCAGTATTTT

j_gene: TRBJ2-6
d_gene: .
v_gene: TRBV7-2
abundance: many
CDR3aa: CASSLVGVTGANVLTF
CDR3nt: TGTGCCAGCAGCTTAGTTGGGGTTACCGGGGCCAACGTCCTGACTTTC

j_gene: TRBJ2-5
d_gene: TRBD2
v_gene: TRBV7-8
abundance: .
CDR3aa: CASSLRLAGRETQYF
CDR3nt: TGTGCCAGCAGCTTAAGACTAGCGGGGAGGGAGACCCAGTACTTC

j_gene: TRBJ1-6
d_gene: .
v_gene: TRBV7-2
abundance: .
CDR3aa: CASSFASPLHF
CDR3nt: TGTGCCAGCAGCTTTGCCTCACCCCTCCACTTT

j_gene: TRBJ1-3
d_gene: .
v_gene: TRBV7-8
abundance: many
CDR3aa: CASSDGGGNTIYF
CDR3nt: TGTGCCAGCAGCGATGGGGGAGGAAACACCATATATTTT

j_gene: TRBJ2-1
d_gene: TRBD2
v_gene: TRBV20-1
abundance: .
CDR3aa: CSATLAGENNEQFF
CDR3nt: TGCAGTGCTACCTTAGCGGGGGAGAACAATGAGCAGTTCTTC

j_gene: TRBJ2-5
d_gene: .
v_gene: TRBV9
abundance: .
CDR3aa: CASCAVGGGFETQYF
CDR3nt: TGTGCCAGCTGCGCAGTGGGAGGGGGCTTCGAGACCCAGTACTTC

j_gene: TRBJ2-2
d_gene: TRBD1
v_gene: TRBV7-9
abundance: many
CDR3aa: CASSSGQGGQGGELFF
CDR3nt: TGTGCCAGCAGCTCAGGACAGGGCGGGCAAGGCGGGGAGCTGTTTTTT

j_gene: TRBJ2-7
d_gene: TRBD2
v_gene: TRBV20-1
abundance: .
CDR3aa: CSARTTSGGAYEQYF
CDR3nt: TGCAGTGCTAGAACCACTAGCGGGGGGGCCTACGAGCAGTACTTC

j_gene: TRBJ2-3
d_gene: .
v_gene: TRBV25-1
abundance: .
CDR3aa: CASSLFPDTQYF
CDR3nt: TGTGCCAGCAGTTTATTCCCAGATACGCAGTATTTT

j_gene: TRBJ2-2
d_gene: .
v_gene: TRBV7-8
abundance: many
CDR3aa: CASSLHKAGTGELFF
CDR3nt: TGTGCCAGCAGCTTACACAAGGCGGGGACCGGGGAGCTGTTTTTT